This passage covers 23 T cell receptor beta chains from one sample sequenced in a study of beta chain features in type 1 diabetes. As every portion of the isolated RNA was reverse transcribed, the sequencing read expressed TCRB transcripts. Sequencing was performed with immunoSEQ multiplex PCR; in TCRdb, only in-frame clones are kept and a portion is missing. The data show approximately 250,000 clones, over 7.5% seen once. The sample was naive CD4+ T cells from blood. The source of these receptors is a woman aged 18-30 years in good health.

The genes are TRBV10-3 and TRBJ2-2, with D tentatively TRBD2 (5 bases). The CDR3 is made up of 15 amino acids. Trimming stripped 4 bases from V and 1 base from J, with 10 bases between. Germline CDR1 and CDR2: ENHRY and SYGVKD. CDR3 sequence: CAISGGQRNTGELFF. CDR3 coding DNA: TGTGCCATCAGTGGAGGGCAGCGGAACACCGGGGAGCTGTTTTTT.

The sample holds a few counts of this clone. The V call is TRBV7-9, the J call TRBJ2-3, with D tentatively TRBD2 (6 bases). This CDR3 has 15 residues. From germline, CDR1 is SEHNR and CDR2 FQNEAQ (reference sequence). V was trimmed by 5 bases and J by 5 bases, leaving 17 bases between them. CDR3 bases: TGTGCCAGCAGCCGCTCTGGGGGGATCGAAGATACGCAGTATTTT. This codes for CASSRSGGIEDTQYF.

This clone showed up just a few times. The V gene is TRBV6-6, the J gene TRBJ1-5; D is undetermined. V dropped 5 bases and J dropped 6 bases, with 11 bases sitting between them. The CDR3 has 13 residues. Germline values: CDR1 MNHNY, CDR2 SVGAGI (reference sequence). The chain's CDR3 is CASSPTRVQPQHF. The CDR3, as DNA: TGTGCCAGCAGTCCCACTAGGGTTCAGCCCCAGCATTTT.

This clone was seen more than once but under ten times. V usage is TRBV9 and J usage is TRBJ2-3; D might be TRBD2 (6 bases). The CDR3 consists of 16 residues. Germline assignment: CDR1 SGDLS and CDR2 YYNGEE. V was clipped by 0 bases and J by 0 bases, with 11 bases between them. The CDR3 protein is CASSVVAGLSTDTQYF. DNA of the CDR3: TGTGCCAGCAGCGTAGTGGCGGGGCTTAGCACAGATACGCAGTATTTT.

The sample holds many counts of this clone. This chain joins TRBV7-2 and TRBJ2-3; D is undetermined. This CDR3 has 12 amino acids. Trimming cost V 1 base and J 12 bases, with 11 bases left between them. Germline V gives CDR1 SGHTA, CDR2 FQGNSA. CDR3 in amino acids: CASSLVVGLQYF. DNA of the CDR3: TGTGCCAGCAGCTTAGTAGTGGGCTTACAGTATTTT.

This clone was detected only a few times. The chain is built from TRBV25-1 and TRBJ1-1; no clear D gene. The germline CDR1 and CDR2 sequences are MGHDK and SYGVNS. The CDR3 is 15 residues long. V shed 2 bases and J shed 1 base, with 11 bases lying between them. The CDR3 loop is CASSERARGNTEAFF. Here the CDR3 DNA reads TGTGCCAGCAGTGAAAGGGCGCGGGGGAACACTGAAGCTTTCTTT.

Here the CDR3 reads CASSTGQTRNTEAFF. The CDR3 DNA sequence: TGTGCCAGCAGCACCGGACAGACGAGGAACACTGAAGCTTTCTTT. The rearrangement joins TRBV5-4 to TRBJ1-1; a weak D match, TRBD1 (6 bases). The germline V gene has CDR1 SGHNT and CDR2 YYREEE (reference sequence). There are 15 residues in the CDR3. V was pared by 4 bases and J by 1 base, with 14 bases between.

There are a few counts of this clone. The rearrangement uses TRBV28 and TRBJ2-3, with 7 bases identical to TRBD2. J lost 1 base, V lost 6 bases, and 7 bases had no gene match. Germline values: CDR1 MDHEN, CDR2 SYDVKM. This CDR3 has 15 residues. The CDR3 DNA reads TGTGCCAGCAGCGGCGGGAGTGGGGGCACAGATACGCAGTATTTT. It translates to CASSGGSGGTDTQYF.

This clone was observed a few times. The rearrangement uses TRBV6-1 and TRBJ1-5; perhaps TRBD1 as D (5 bases). The CDR3 covers 13 residues. CDR1 MNHNS and CDR2 SASEGT come from the germline V gene. The germline V and J ends were trimmed by 4 bases and 4 bases, with 8 bases remaining between them. CDR3 nucleotides: TGTGCCAGCAGTGGACAGCTTAATCAGCCCCAGCATTTT. This gives the protein CASSGQLNQPQHF.

The chain combines TRBV6-1 with TRBJ2-7; 9 nucleotides line up with TRBD1. Germline V CDR1 and CDR2: MNHNS, SASEGT. The J segment lost 4 bases and the V segment lost 8 bases, leaving 9 bases of the junction unmatched. This CDR3 is 14 amino acids long. CDR3 sequence: CASEPGQGGYEQYF. The DNA for the CDR3 is TGTGCCAGCGAGCCGGGACAGGGCGGATACGAGCAGTACTTC.

This clone came up a few times. The chain combines TRBV7-3 with TRBJ2-6; 7 positions agree with TRBD1. The CDR3 sequence is 15 residues long. V gave up 4 bases and J gave up 4 bases; unmatched junction bases: 4. Looked up from germline, CDR1 is SGHTA and CDR2 is FQGTGA. CDR3 protein: CASSSTGAGANVLTF. Here the CDR3 DNA reads TGTGCCAGCAGCTCTACAGGGGCCGGGGCCAACGTCCTGACTTTC.

This clone was recorded a few times. The chain is built from TRBV19 and TRBJ1-5; possible D gene TRBD1, 5 bases. The CDR3 spans 15 residues. V lost 0 bases to trimming and J lost 4 bases, with 10 bases between them. In germline, CDR1 is LNHDA, CDR2 SQIVND (reference sequence). The CDR3 spells CASSIETGPNQPQHF. In DNA form, the CDR3 reads TGTGCCAGTAGTATAGAAACAGGCCCGAATCAGCCCCAGCATTTT.

There are a few counts of this clone. V is TRBV5-4 and J is TRBJ2-1; 9 nucleotides align to TRBD1. With V trimmed by 4 bases and J by 3 bases, 14 bases remained unmatched. The V gene's germline CDR1 is SGHNT and CDR2 YYREEE (reference sequence). This CDR3 has 18 residues. The CDR3 coding sequence is TGTGCCAGCAGCCCGGACAGGGGAACGGGGTTGGGCTACAATGAGCAGTTCTTC. Translating it yields CASSPDRGTGLGYNEQFF.

This clone was seen a few times. The chain uses TRBV18 and TRBJ1-2; TRBD1 is a possible D gene (6 bases). From germline, CDR1 is KGHSH and CDR2 LQKENI. Trimming pared 5 bases from V and 5 bases from J, leaving 21 bases between. This CDR3 is built from 16 residues. The CDR3 reads CASSSNQGTGLYGYTF. Written as DNA, the CDR3 is TGTGCCAGCTCATCGAATCAGGGGACGGGCCTTTATGGCTACACCTTC. Full variable domain (remainder filled in from reference TRBV18 and TRBJ1-2): NAGVMQNPRHLVRRRGQEARLRCSPMKGHSHVYWYRQLPEEGLKFMVYLQKENIIDESGMPKERFSAEFPKEGPSILRIQQVVRGDSAAYFCASSSNQGTGLYGYTFGSGTRLTVV.

This clone was detected only a few times. This chain uses TRBV5-6 with TRBJ1-1; D perhaps matches TRBD1 (5 bases). V was trimmed by 2 bases and J by 3 bases, leaving 5 bases between them. The germline V gene encodes CDR1 SGHDT and CDR2 YYEEEE. The CDR3 sequence is 12 residues long. In DNA form, the CDR3 reads TGTGCCAGCAGCTTCAGGGACACTGAAGCTTTCTTT. It translates to CASSFRDTEAFF.

This sequence joins TRBV9 and TRBJ2-3; 11 bases align to TRBD2. The CDR3 contains 17 residues. The V segment lost 4 bases and the J segment 5 bases; nucleotides outside the gene matches: 12. Germline CDR1 and CDR2: SGDLS and YYNGEE. The chain's CDR3 is CASSLTSSGGDEDTQYF. In DNA form, the CDR3 reads TGTGCCAGCAGCCTGACGAGTAGCGGGGGGGATGAAGATACGCAGTATTTT.

The chain combines TRBV5-4 with TRBJ1-2; 10 bases line up with TRBD1. After removal of 5 bases from V and 4 bases from J, the junction contained 5 bases not matched to a gene. The V gene's germline CDR1 is SGHNT and CDR2 YYREEE (reference sequence). The CDR3 consists of 14 residues. The CDR3 nucleotides read TGTGCCAGCAGAAGGACAGGGGGGACCTATGGCTACACCTTC. This encodes CASRRTGGTYGYTF. The complete variable domain, with remaining parts taken from reference TRBV5-4 and TRBJ1-2, reads ETGVTQSPTHLIKTRGQQVTLRCSSQSGHNTVSWYQQALGQGPQFIFQYYREEENGRGNFPPRFSGLQFPNYSSELNVNALELDDSALYLCASRRTGGTYGYTFGSGTRLTVV.

The V gene is TRBV19, the J gene TRBJ1-5; tentative D call: TRBD1 (6 bases). CDR1 is LNHDA and CDR2 is SQIVND in the germline V gene (reference sequence). The V and J ends lost 3 bases and 3 bases respectively, with 12 bases between them. This CDR3 has 15 residues. The CDR3 loop reads CASSIVGQHNQPQHF. In nucleotides, the CDR3 is TGTGCCAGTAGTATCGTCGGACAGCACAATCAGCCCCAGCATTTT.

This sequence joins TRBV5-4 and TRBJ2-2, with TRBD2 as a possible D gene (5 bases). This CDR3 has 14 amino acids. With 5 bases removed from V and 1 base from J, the gap between germline ends came to 9 bases. Per germline, CDR1 SGHNT and CDR2 YYREEE (reference sequence). The CDR3 loop is CASRDSWNTGELFF. CDR3 in DNA: TGTGCCAGCAGGGACTCCTGGAACACCGGGGAGCTGTTTTTT.

There are a few counts of this clone. This sequence joins TRBV5-1 and TRBJ2-1; maybe TRBD1 (8 bases). The germline V gene has CDR1 SGHRS and CDR2 YFSETQ. CDR3 length: 13 amino acids. V lost 4 bases to trimming and J lost 8 bases, with 13 bases between them. CDR3 residues: CASSPTGGDEQFF. The CDR3 DNA is TGCGCCAGCAGCCCTACAGGGGGGGATGAGCAGTTCTTC.

This clone was observed a handful of times. CDR3 in DNA: TGTGCCAGTAGTATACCCGGCGGGGTGGGATCGACGAACACCGGGGAGCTGTTTTTT. Protein sequence: CASSIPGGVGSTNTGELFF. The rearrangement links TRBV19 to TRBJ2-2; D might be TRBD2 (6 bases). This CDR3 is built from 19 residues. The V and J ends lost 2 bases and 0 bases respectively, with 19 bases between them. The germline CDR1 and CDR2 sequences are LNHDA and SQIVND (reference sequence).

V and J are TRBV5-1 and TRBJ2-1; TRBD1 agrees at 9 bases. The junction had 8 bases not matched to a gene; V was cut back by 6 bases and J by 1 base. From germline, CDR1 is SGHRS and CDR2 YFSETQ. CDR3 length: 16 amino acids. CDR3: CASTTGTGLSYNEQFF. CDR3 in DNA: TGCGCCAGCACTACCGGGACAGGGTTATCCTACAATGAGCAGTTCTTC.

This chain links TRBV7-2 with TRBJ2-5, with 9 bases that match TRBD1. Trimming removed 3 bases from V and 5 bases from J; junction bases left unmatched: 4. Germline values: CDR1 SGHTA, CDR2 FQGNSA. This CDR3 comprises 14 residues. The CDR3 is CASSFLTGGETQYF. CDR3 in DNA: TGTGCCAGCAGCTTCCTCACAGGGGGCGAGACCCAGTACTTC.